This passage covers 20 T cell receptor beta chains from one sample sequenced in a study of blood T cell repertoires in COVID-19. The data were produced by immunoSEQ multiplex PCR, yet TCRdb's version contains in-frame clones alone and is incomplete. In the table there are just under 45,000 clones, about 87% of which are singletons. The specimen was peripheral blood. These TCRs come from a man aged 40-49 years with COVID-19, enrolled during active disease.

The chain joins TRBV18 to TRBJ1-3; tentatively, D is TRBD1 (6 bases). Per the germline V gene, CDR1 is KGHSH and CDR2 is LQKENI. V lost 3 bases, J lost 0 bases, and 12 bases lay in between. There are 16 residues in the CDR3. CDR3 sequence (DNA): TGTGCCAGCTCACCTAATGGACAGCTCTCTGGAAACACCATATATTTT. It is translated as CASSPNGQLSGNTIYF. The full variable domain, completed using reference TRBV18 and TRBJ1-3, is NAGVMQNPRHLVRRRGQEARLRCSPMKGHSHVYWYRQLPEEGLKFMVYLQKENIIDESGMPKERFSAEFPKEGPSILRIQQVVRGDSAAYFCASSPNGQLSGNTIYFGEGSWLTVV.

The chain links TRBV21-1 to TRBJ1-5. TRBV21-1 is a pseudogene locus. This CDR3 spans 13 amino acids. CDR3 nucleotide sequence: TGTGCCAGCAGCATCGTTAGCAATCAGCCCCAGCATTTT. Amino acid sequence: CASSIVSNQPQHF.

Here the CDR3 reads CASSVDSANYGYTF. CDR3 coding DNA: TGCGCCAGCAGCGTGGACAGTGCTAACTATGGCTACACCTTC. The chain uses TRBV5-1 and TRBJ1-2; D possibly corresponds to TRBD1 (6 bases). CDR3 size: 14 residues. Germline CDR1 reads SGHRS; CDR2 reads YFSETQ. The ends were cut back, 4 bases at V and 0 bases at J, with 10 bases in the middle.

The chain links TRBV11-2 to TRBJ2-7; D might be TRBD1 (5 bases). The germline V gene has CDR1 SGHAT and CDR2 FQNNGV. CDR3 size: 14 residues. V was pared by 0 bases and J by 1 base, with 7 bases between. The CDR3 bases are TGTGCCAGCAGCTTAGAGCCAGGGTCCTACGAGCAGTACTTC. Protein: CASSLEPGSYEQYF.

This clone was picked up one time. The chain is built from TRBV5-1 and TRBJ2-1, with D possibly matching TRBD1 (6 bases). V was trimmed by 4 bases and J by 9 bases, leaving 14 bases between them. This CDR3 has 13 amino acids. The germline V gene has CDR1 SGHRS and CDR2 YFSETQ. This CDR3 reads CASSLGQPSEQFF. For the CDR3, the DNA is TGCGCCAGCAGCCTCGGACAGCCCTCTGAGCAGTTCTTC.

The rearrangement joins TRBV7-3 to TRBJ2-2; 9 nucleotides align to TRBD1. The CDR3 is made up of 15 amino acids. V shed 5 bases and J 7 bases; nucleotides not matched to a gene: 8. From germline, CDR1 is SGHTA and CDR2 FQGTGA. Here the CDR3 DNA reads TGTGCCAGCAGCCAGGGACAGGGAGCGTACGGGGAGCTGTTTTTT. Translating gives CASSQGQGAYGELFF.

This sequence joins TRBV7-6 and TRBJ1-3, with 8 bases identical to TRBD1. The CDR3 runs to 16 residues. V trimming: 1 base; J trimming: 0 bases; junction bases outside the gene matches: 2. CDR1 and CDR2 from the germline V gene are SGHVS and FNYEAQ. The chain's CDR3 is CASSLGTGPSGNTIYF. The CDR3, as DNA: TGTGCCAGCAGCTTAGGGACAGGGCCCTCTGGAAACACCATATATTTT. Looking up the rest from reference TRBV7-6 and TRBJ1-3 gives the full variable domain: GAGVSQSPRYKVTKRGQDVALRCDPISGHVSLYWYRQALGQGPEFLTYFNYEAQQDKSGLPNDRFSAERPEGSISTLTIQRTEQRDSAMYRCASSLGTGPSGNTIYFGEGSWLTVV.

Comments on this clone: One junction end disagrees with the germline gene, perhaps due to a read error. The V gene is TRBV4-2, the J gene TRBJ2-7; 10 bases map to TRBD2. Germline V gives CDR1 LGHNA, CDR2 YNFKEQ. The CDR3 runs 14 residues. The CDR3, as DNA: TGTGCCAGCAGCCACAGGAGCAGTCGAGCGGGAGGGCCTTTC. This sequence encodes CASSHRSSRAGGPF.

The chain links TRBV10-2 to TRBJ2-7, with TRBD1 matching over 9 bases. Germline V CDR1 and CDR2: WSHSY, SAAADI. V lost 6 bases, J lost 7 bases, and 13 bases stayed unmatched. CDR3 length equals 15 residues. The CDR3 nucleotides are TGCGCCAGCAGCTTTGACAGGGGGTTCGCCTGGGAGCAGTACTTC. This translates into CASSFDRGFAWEQYF.

A single count supports this clone. This chain uses TRBV30 with TRBJ2-3; 8 bases line up with TRBD2. There are 15 residues in the CDR3. Trimming took 0 bases from V and 5 from J; bases not matched to a gene: 7. Per germline, CDR1 GTSNPN and CDR2 SVGIG (reference sequence). This chain's CDR3 is CAWSVAGGAGDTQYF. CDR3 sequence (DNA): TGTGCCTGGAGTGTTGCCGGGGGGGCGGGAGATACGCAGTATTTT. The whole variable domain, filled in from reference TRBV30 and TRBJ2-3, reads SQTIHQWPATLVQPVGSPLSLECTVEGTSNPNLYWYRQAAGRGLQLLFYSVGIGQISSEVPQNLSASRPQDRQFILSSKKLLLSDSGFYLCAWSVAGGAGDTQYFGPGTRLTVL.

V is TRBV13 and J is TRBJ2-3; TRBD2 might be the D (6 bases). The V and J ends lost 4 bases and 1 base respectively, with 6 bases between them. In germline, CDR1 is PRHDT, CDR2 FYEKMQ (reference sequence). This CDR3 is 13 amino acids long. The CDR3 bases are TGTGCCAGCAGCTCGGGGGGCACAGATACGCAGTATTTT. Its translation is CASSSGGTDTQYF.

The table lists this clone with a count of one. This rearrangement joins TRBV6-5 to TRBJ1-3; D is unresolved. Germline V CDR1 and CDR2: MNHEY, SVGAGI. Between the trimmed V and J ends, which lost 5 bases and 4 bases, there was a span of 15 bases. The CDR3 runs to 15 residues. The CDR3 loop is CASSTSPGKGNTIYF. CDR3 sequence (DNA): TGTGCCAGCAGTACAAGTCCCGGGAAAGGAAACACCATATATTTT.

V and J are TRBV2 and TRBJ1-5, with TRBD1 identical over 7 bases. Germline CDR1 is SNHLY and CDR2 is FYNNEI. V trimming: 7 bases; J trimming: 4 bases; junction bases outside the gene matches: 4. CDR3 length equals 13 residues. The CDR3 is CASNPGGNQPQHF. The CDR3 DNA reads TGTGCCAGCAACCCAGGGGGTAATCAGCCCCAGCATTTT.

This clone has just a few counts. The gene calls are TRBV9 and TRBJ2-2, with D possibly matching TRBD1 (6 bases). The V and J ends lost 1 base and 5 bases respectively, with 9 bases between them. CDR1 SGDLS and CDR2 YYNGEE come from the germline V gene. The CDR3 totals 14 residues. The CDR3 sequence: CASSVTGWTGELFF. CDR3 nucleotides: TGTGCCAGCAGCGTAACAGGGTGGACCGGGGAGCTGTTTTTT.

The chain uses TRBV4-1 and TRBJ1-5; no clear D. Trimming shortened V by 0 bases and J by 6 bases, and 15 bases separated the two germline ends. The CDR3 is made up of 16 amino acids. Germline assignment: CDR1 MGHRA and CDR2 YSYEKL. In nucleotides, the CDR3 is TGCGCCAGCAGCCAAGAGTGGGCCTCCGAACGTCAGCCCCAGCATTTT. Its translation is CASSQEWASERQPQHF.

The V and J genes are TRBV3-1 (or the pseudogene TRBV3-2) and TRBJ1-2; D gene uncertain. The V gene's germline CDR1 is LGHDT and CDR2 YNNKEL (reference sequence). There are 15 residues in the CDR3. V gave up 0 bases and J gave up 8 bases, with 16 bases separating them. CDR3 protein: CASSQDFREGGGYTF. In nucleotides, the CDR3 is TGTGCCAGCAGCCAAGATTTCCGAGAGGGCGGCGGCTACACCTTC.

V gene TRBV9 combines with J gene TRBJ2-7; D is possibly TRBD2 (6 bases). The germline CDR1 and CDR2 sequences are SGDLS and YYNGEE. Trimming removed 7 bases at V and 5 bases at J, with 19 bases between. This CDR3 contains 14 residues. The CDR3 loop reads CASAAGQGKHEQYF. CDR3 in DNA: TGTGCCAGCGCCGCGGGGCAGGGCAAGCACGAGCAGTACTTC.

The V and J genes are TRBV20-1 and TRBJ2-1, with no clear D. This CDR3 is 11 amino acids long. Trimming stripped 4 bases from V and 6 bases from J, with 7 bases between. Germline V gives CDR1 DFQATT, CDR2 SNEGSKA (reference sequence). CDR3 in amino acids: CSATRGNEQFF. The CDR3 nucleotides read TGCAGTGCTACCCGCGGCAATGAGCAGTTCTTC.

V usage is TRBV9 and J usage is TRBJ2-7, with 7 bases matching TRBD1. V gave up 3 bases and J gave up 5 bases; unmatched junction bases: 5. Germline CDR1 and CDR2: SGDLS and YYNGEE. This CDR3 contains 13 residues. CDR3 protein: CASSGQGVDEQYF. CDR3 bases: TGTGCCAGCAGCGGACAGGGTGTCGACGAGCAGTACTTC.

The chain employs TRBV9 and TRBJ1-6, with 8 nucleotides matching TRBD1. J lost 7 bases, V lost 4 bases, and 7 bases had no gene match. The CDR3 is 15 residues long. Per germline, CDR1 SGDLS and CDR2 YYNGEE. CDR3 DNA sequence: TGTGCCAGCAGCCTTGGGACAGGAGGAAATTCACCCCTCCACTTT. As protein: CASSLGTGGNSPLHF.